The 11 T cell receptor beta chains below were found in one sample sequenced in a study of identical twins. TCRdb used MiXCR to reprocess the 5' RACE reads, holding one entry per CDR3 protein. In the table there are hundreds of thousands of distinct CDR3 sequences, around 6% of which are singletons. The specimen sequenced was naive T cells sorted from blood. Receptor source: a young man in good health.

V and J are TRBV18 and TRBJ2-7, with a tentative D call TRBD2 (6 bases). The germline CDR1 and CDR2 sequences are KGHSH and LQKENI. This CDR3 is built from 14 residues. Trimming pared 4 bases from V and 3 bases from J, leaving 13 bases between. The CDR3 nucleotides are TGTGCCAGCTCACTGCGGGAACGGGGCTACGAGCAGTACGTC. Translating gives CASSLRERGYEQYV.

This clonotype has more than one count but fewer than ten. The V call is TRBV30, the J call TRBJ2-2; 7 bases map to TRBD2. The CDR3 covers 13 residues. Germline V gene data show CDR1 as GTSNPN and CDR2 as SVGIG (reference sequence). V lost 8 bases, J lost 1 base, and 4 bases stayed unmatched. DNA for the CDR3: TGTGCCCGGACTAGGAGGAACACCGGGGAGCTGTTTTTT. The encoded protein is CARTRRNTGELFF.

This clonotype was detected a few times. The chain employs TRBV18 and TRBJ1-2, with D possibly TRBD1 on 6 matching bases. This CDR3 region has 16 residues. Germline lookup yields CDR1 KGHSH and CDR2 LQKENI. V was trimmed by 2 bases and J by 2 bases, leaving 15 bases between them. The CDR3: CASSPVNRATNYGYTF. DNA for the CDR3: TGTGCCAGCTCACCAGTGAACAGGGCCACAAACTATGGCTACACCTTC.

The V and J genes are TRBV15 and TRBJ2-7, with a weak D call TRBD1 (6 bases). V was clipped by 0 bases and J by 5 bases, with 8 bases between them. The CDR3 extends over 13 amino acids. Germline-derived CDR1 and CDR2 are LNHNV and YYDKDF (reference sequence). In DNA, the CDR3 is TGTGCCACCAGCAGAGATTACAGGGACGAGCAGTACTTC. As protein: CATSRDYRDEQYF.

This clonotype has at least ten counts. The chain joins TRBV29-1 to TRBJ2-3; possibly TRBD1 for D (6 bases). V was cut by 8 bases and J by 2 bases, with 17 bases left in between. The CDR3 is made up of 14 amino acids. Germline CDR1 reads SQVTM; CDR2 reads ANQGSEA. The CDR3 here is CSTGSRTATDTQYF. CDR3 coding DNA: TGCAGCACGGGATCCAGGACAGCCACAGATACGCAGTATTTT.

In this sample, this clonotype turned up many times. J is TRBJ1-5 and V is TRBV20-1, with D maybe TRBD1 (5 bases). The ends were cut back, 4 bases at V and 4 bases at J, with 17 bases in the middle. CDR1 DFQATT and CDR2 SNEGSKA come from the germline V gene (reference sequence). The CDR3 is made up of 15 amino acids. CDR3 in amino acids: CSATKSGQGNQPQHF. CDR3 in DNA: TGCAGTGCTACTAAAAGTGGGCAGGGAAATCAGCCCCAGCATTTT.

This clonotype was found many times. The gene calls are TRBV12-3 or TRBV12-4 and TRBJ2-3; 8 nucleotides line up with TRBD2. The trim removed 2 bases at V and 2 bases at J, leaving 3 bases unmatched. The CDR3 runs 15 residues. This CDR3 is CASSLRAGATDTQYF. CDR3 bases: TGTGCCAGCAGTTTACGAGCGGGGGCCACAGATACGCAGTATTTT.

V usage is TRBV12-3 or TRBV12-4 and J usage is TRBJ2-6; D is ambiguous. The CDR3 runs 16 residues. Trimming removed 6 bases from V and 0 bases from J, with 12 bases in between. DNA for the CDR3: TGTGCCAGCAGACCGATTAGGAGCTCTGGGGCCAACGTCCTGACTTTC. Its translation is CASRPIRSSGANVLTF.

This rearrangement joins TRBV10-3 to TRBJ1-5; D unclear. V was clipped by 4 bases and J by 2 bases, with 12 bases between them. Germline loops: CDR1 ENHRY, CDR2 SYGVKD. The CDR3 totals 15 residues. The CDR3 loop reads CAISVWFSGNQPQHF. The DNA for the CDR3 is TGTGCCATCAGTGTCTGGTTTTCGGGCAATCAGCCCCAGCATTTT.

This clonotype came up many times. This chain connects TRBV6-1 to TRBJ2-1; 8 bases match TRBD2. V lost 5 bases and J lost 7; bases outside the gene matches: 13. The CDR3 is 16 amino acids. Germline V gives CDR1 MNHNS, CDR2 SASEGT. CDR3 sequence (DNA): TGTGCCAGCAGTCGCCCGGGGCTAGCGGGTCAGAATGAGCAGTTCTTC. It is translated as CASSRPGLAGQNEQFF.

This clonotype was detected many times. The chain joins TRBV5-5 to TRBJ2-1, with D unresolved. Germline assignment: CDR1 SGHKS and CDR2 YYEKEE (reference sequence). Deletions cut 0 bases from V and 6 bases from J, with 7 bases between. This CDR3 spans 13 amino acids. CDR3 coding DNA: TGTGCCAGCAGCTTGGGCCGCACCAATGAGCAGTTCTTC. Translation: CASSLGRTNEQFF.